This T cell receptor (beta chain) was profiled in a study of blood T cell repertoires in COVID-19. Whole-study context: Italy, Spain and the United States were the sources of the convalescent and acute COVID-19 samples.

Authors' analysis steps: Researchers report that nucleated cell counts were estimated from reference gene primer amplification. Some clones are missing from TCRdb's copy, which holds only in-frame ones; the method was immunoSEQ multiplex PCR. That table gives V, J and clone size, and the DNA gave D and trimming. The table lists about 230,000 clones, approximately 83% of them singletons. Per the germline V gene, CDR1 is MNHEY and CDR2 is SVGAGI. The ends lost 0 bases at V and 1 base at J; junction bases unmatched: 2. The CDR3 totals 15 residues. Input material: peripheral blood. This TCR derives from a man aged 45-65 years with active or convalescent COVID-19. The V gene is TRBV6-5, the J gene TRBJ1-1; TRBD1 matches at 7 bases. CDR3 bases: TGTGCCAGCAGTTACTCCGGGACAGCGAACACTGAAGCTTTCTTT. This codes for CASSYSGTANTEAFF.